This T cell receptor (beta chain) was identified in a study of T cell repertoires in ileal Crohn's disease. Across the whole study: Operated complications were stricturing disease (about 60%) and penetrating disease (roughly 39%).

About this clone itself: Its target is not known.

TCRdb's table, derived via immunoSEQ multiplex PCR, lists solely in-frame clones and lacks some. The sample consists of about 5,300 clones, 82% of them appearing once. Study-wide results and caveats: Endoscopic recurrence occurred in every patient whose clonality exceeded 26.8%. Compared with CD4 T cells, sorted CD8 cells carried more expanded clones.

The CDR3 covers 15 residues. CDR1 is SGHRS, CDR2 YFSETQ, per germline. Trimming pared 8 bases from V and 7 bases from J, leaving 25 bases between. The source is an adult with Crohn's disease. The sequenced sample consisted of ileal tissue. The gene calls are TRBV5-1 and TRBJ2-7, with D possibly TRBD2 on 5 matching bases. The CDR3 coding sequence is TGCGCCAGTGCTCGGGTGACCGTCGCTCGGGAAGAGCAGTACTTC. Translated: CASARVTVAREEQYF.